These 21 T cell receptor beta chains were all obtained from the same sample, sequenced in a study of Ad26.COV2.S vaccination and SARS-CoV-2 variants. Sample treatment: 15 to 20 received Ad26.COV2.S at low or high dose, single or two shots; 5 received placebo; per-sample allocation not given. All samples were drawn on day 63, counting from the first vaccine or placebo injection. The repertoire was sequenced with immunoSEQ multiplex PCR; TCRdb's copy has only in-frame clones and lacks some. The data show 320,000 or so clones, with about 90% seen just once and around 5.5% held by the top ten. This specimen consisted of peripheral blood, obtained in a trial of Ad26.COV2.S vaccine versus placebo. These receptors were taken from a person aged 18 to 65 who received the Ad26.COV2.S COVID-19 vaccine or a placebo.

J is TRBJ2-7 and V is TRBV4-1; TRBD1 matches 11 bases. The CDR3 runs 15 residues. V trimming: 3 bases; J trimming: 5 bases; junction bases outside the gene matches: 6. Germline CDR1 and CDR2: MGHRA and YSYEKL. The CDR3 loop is CASSHGQGAFDEQYF. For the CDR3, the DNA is TGCGCCAGCAGCCACGGACAGGGGGCGTTTGACGAGCAGTACTTC.

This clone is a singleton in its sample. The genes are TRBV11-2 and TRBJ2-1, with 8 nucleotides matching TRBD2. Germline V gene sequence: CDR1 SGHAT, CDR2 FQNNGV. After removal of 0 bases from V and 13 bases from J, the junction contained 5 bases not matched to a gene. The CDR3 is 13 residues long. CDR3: CASSLEGTRVQFF. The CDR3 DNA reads TGTGCCAGCAGCTTAGAAGGGACTAGGGTCCAGTTCTTC.

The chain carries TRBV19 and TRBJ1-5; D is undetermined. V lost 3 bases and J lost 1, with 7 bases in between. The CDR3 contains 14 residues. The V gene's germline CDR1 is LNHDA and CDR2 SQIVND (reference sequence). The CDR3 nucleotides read TGTGCCAGTAGTATCCCGGGAAGCAATCAGCCCCAGCATTTT. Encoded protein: CASSIPGSNQPQHF. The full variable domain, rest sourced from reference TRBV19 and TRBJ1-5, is DGGITQSPKYLFRKEGQNVTLSCEQNLNHDAMYWYRQDPGQGLRLIYYSQIVNDFQKGDIAEGYSVSREKKESFPLTVTSAQKNPTAFYLCASSIPGSNQPQHFGDGTRLSIL.

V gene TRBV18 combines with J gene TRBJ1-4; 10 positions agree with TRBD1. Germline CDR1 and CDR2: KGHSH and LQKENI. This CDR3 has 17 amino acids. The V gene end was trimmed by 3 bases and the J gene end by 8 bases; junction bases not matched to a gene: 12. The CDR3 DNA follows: TGTGCCAGCTCACCGAGACAGGGGGCGCGAGTAAGCGAAAAACTGTTTTTT. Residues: CASSPRQGARVSEKLFF.

The CDR3 region is CASAGGSTYNEQFF. The CDR3 DNA reads as TGTGCCAGCGCGGGGGGGAGCACGTACAATGAGCAGTTCTTC. The chain is built from TRBV9 and TRBJ2-1; 9 nucleotides align to TRBD2. Per germline, CDR1 SGDLS and CDR2 YYNGEE. There are 14 residues in the CDR3. The trim removed 7 bases at V and 4 bases at J, leaving 6 bases unmatched.

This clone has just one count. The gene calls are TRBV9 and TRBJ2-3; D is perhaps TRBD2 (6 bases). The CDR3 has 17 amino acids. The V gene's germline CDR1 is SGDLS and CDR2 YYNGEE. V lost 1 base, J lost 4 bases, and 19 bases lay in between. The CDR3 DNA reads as TGTGCCAGCAGCGTATACCGGACGACCTCTAGCGCAGATACGCAGTATTTT. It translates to CASSVYRTTSSADTQYF. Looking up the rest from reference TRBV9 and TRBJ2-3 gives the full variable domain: DSGVTQTPKHLITATGQRVTLRCSPRSGDLSVYWYQQSLDQGLQFLIQYYNGEERAKGNILERFSAQQFPDLHSELNLSSLELGDSALYFCASSVYRTTSSADTQYFGPGTRLTVL.

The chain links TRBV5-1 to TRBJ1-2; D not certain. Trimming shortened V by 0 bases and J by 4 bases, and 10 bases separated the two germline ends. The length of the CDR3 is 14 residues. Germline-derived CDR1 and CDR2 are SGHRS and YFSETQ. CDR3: CASSLAGIVYGYTF. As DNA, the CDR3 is TGCGCCAGCAGCTTGGCCGGGATCGTCTATGGCTACACCTTC.

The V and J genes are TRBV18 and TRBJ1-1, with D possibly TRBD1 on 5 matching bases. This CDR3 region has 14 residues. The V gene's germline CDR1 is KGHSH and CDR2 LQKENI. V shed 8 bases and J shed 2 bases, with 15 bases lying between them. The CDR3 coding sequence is TGTGCCAGCCTACCCGGGGGTGGAAACACTGAAGCTTTCTTT. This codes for CASLPGGGNTEAFF.

Here the CDR3 reads CASSEGTGTGANVLTF. As DNA, the CDR3 is TGTGCCAGCAGTGAGGGGACAGGGACTGGGGCCAACGTCCTGACTTTC. The chain uses TRBV6-1 and TRBJ2-6, with TRBD1 matching 9 bases. The CDR3 extends over 16 amino acids. V lost 3 bases, J lost 2 bases, and 2 bases stayed unmatched. Germline V gives CDR1 MNHNS, CDR2 SASEGT.

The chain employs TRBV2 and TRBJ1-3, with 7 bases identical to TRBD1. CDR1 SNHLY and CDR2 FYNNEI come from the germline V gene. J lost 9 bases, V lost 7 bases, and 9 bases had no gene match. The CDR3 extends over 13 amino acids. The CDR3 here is CASTQEGASTIYF. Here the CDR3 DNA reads TGTGCCAGCACCCAGGAGGGGGCGAGCACCATATATTTT.

The CDR3 DNA reads TGTGCCAGCCGGGGGGGAACTAGCGGGAGGCAGACCCAGTACTTC. Its protein is CASRGGTSGRQTQYF. V usage is TRBV6-5 and J usage is TRBJ2-5; 12 bases map to TRBD2. The CDR3 is made up of 15 amino acids. Germline CDR1 reads MNHEY; CDR2 reads SVGAGI. The V gene end was trimmed by 8 bases and the J gene end by 6 bases; junction bases not matched to a gene: 10.

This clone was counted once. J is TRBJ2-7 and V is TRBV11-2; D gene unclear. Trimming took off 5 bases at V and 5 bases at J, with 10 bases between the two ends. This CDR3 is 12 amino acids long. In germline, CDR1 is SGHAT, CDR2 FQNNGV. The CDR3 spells CASSHSVHEQYF. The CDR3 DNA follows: TGTGCCAGCAGCCACTCCGTCCACGAGCAGTACTTC.

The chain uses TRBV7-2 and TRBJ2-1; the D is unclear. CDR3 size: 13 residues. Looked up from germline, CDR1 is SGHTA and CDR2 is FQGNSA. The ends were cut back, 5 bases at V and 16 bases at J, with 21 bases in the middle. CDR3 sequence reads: CASSRRGSLSYFF. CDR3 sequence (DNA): TGTGCCAGCAGCCGACGAGGTAGCCTAAGTTATTTCTTC.

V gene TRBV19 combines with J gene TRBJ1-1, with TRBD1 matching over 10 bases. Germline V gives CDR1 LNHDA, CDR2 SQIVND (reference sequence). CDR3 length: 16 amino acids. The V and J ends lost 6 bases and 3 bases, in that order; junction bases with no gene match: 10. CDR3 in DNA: TGTGCCAGTAGGCGTCTGACAGGGGGCCAGTACACTGAAGCTTTCTTT. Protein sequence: CASRRLTGGQYTEAFF. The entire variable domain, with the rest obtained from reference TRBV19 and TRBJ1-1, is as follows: DGGITQSPKYLFRKEGQNVTLSCEQNLNHDAMYWYRQDPGQGLRLIYYSQIVNDFQKGDIAEGYSVSREKKESFPLTVTSAQKNPTAFYLCASRRLTGGQYTEAFFGQGTRLTVV.

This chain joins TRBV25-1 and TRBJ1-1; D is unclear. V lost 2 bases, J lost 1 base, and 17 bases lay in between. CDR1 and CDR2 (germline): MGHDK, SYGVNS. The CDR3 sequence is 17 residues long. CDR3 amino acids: CASSEQSGPAWNTEAFF. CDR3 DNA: TGTGCCAGCAGTGAACAAAGTGGTCCGGCCTGGAACACTGAAGCTTTCTTT. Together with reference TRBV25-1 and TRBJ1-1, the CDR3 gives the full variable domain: EADIYQTPRYLVIGTGKKITLECSQTMGHDKMYWYQQDPGMELHLIHYSYGVNSTEKGDLSSESTVSRIRTEHFPLTLESARPSHTSQYLCASSEQSGPAWNTEAFFGQGTRLTVV.

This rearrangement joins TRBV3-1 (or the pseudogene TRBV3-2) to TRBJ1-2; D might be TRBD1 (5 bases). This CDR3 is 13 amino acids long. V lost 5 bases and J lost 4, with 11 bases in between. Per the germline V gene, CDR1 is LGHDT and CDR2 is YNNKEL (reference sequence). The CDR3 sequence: CASSFDRTYGYTF. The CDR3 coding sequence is TGTGCCAGCAGCTTTGACAGAACCTATGGCTACACCTTC.

CDR3 coding DNA: TGTGCCAGCAGTTTACTGGCAGGGGTTACCTACAATGAGCAGTTCTTC. The encoded protein is CASSLLAGVTYNEQFF. The rearrangement links TRBV27 to TRBJ2-1; tentatively, D is TRBD1 (6 bases). V was clipped by 2 bases and J by 2 bases, with 13 bases between them. The CDR3 is 16 residues long. Germline CDR1 reads MNHEY; CDR2 reads SMNVEV (reference sequence).

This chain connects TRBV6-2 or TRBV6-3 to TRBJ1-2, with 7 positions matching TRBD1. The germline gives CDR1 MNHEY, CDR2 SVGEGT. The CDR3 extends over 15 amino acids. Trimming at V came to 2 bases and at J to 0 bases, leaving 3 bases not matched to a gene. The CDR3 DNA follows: TGTGCCAGCAGTTACCACGACAGGGCTAACTATGGCTACACCTTC. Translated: CASSYHDRANYGYTF.

The CDR3 loop reads CASSAGQGSPRYGYTF. In DNA form, the CDR3 reads TGTGCCAGCTCCGCGGGACAGGGCTCACCGCGGTATGGCTACACCTTC. The rearrangement joins TRBV18 to TRBJ1-2; TRBD1 agrees at 9 bases. With V trimmed by 6 bases and J by 5 bases, 13 bases remained unmatched. This CDR3 is 16 amino acids long. Germline V gives CDR1 KGHSH, CDR2 LQKENI. Supplemented by reference TRBV18 and TRBJ1-2, the full variable domain reads NAGVMQNPRHLVRRRGQEARLRCSPMKGHSHVYWYRQLPEEGLKFMVYLQKENIIDESGMPKERFSAEFPKEGPSILRIQQVVRGDSAAYFCASSAGQGSPRYGYTFGSGTRLTVV.

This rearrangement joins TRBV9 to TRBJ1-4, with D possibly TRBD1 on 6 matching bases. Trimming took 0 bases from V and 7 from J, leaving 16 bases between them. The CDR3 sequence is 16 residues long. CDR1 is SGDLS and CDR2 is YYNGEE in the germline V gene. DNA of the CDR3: TGTGCCAGCAGCGTAGCTACAGGGCAGGCACCTGAAAAACTGTTTTTT. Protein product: CASSVATGQAPEKLFF. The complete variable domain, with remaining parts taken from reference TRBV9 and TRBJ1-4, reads DSGVTQTPKHLITATGQRVTLRCSPRSGDLSVYWYQQSLDQGLQFLIQYYNGEERAKGNILERFSAQQFPDLHSELNLSSLELGDSALYFCASSVATGQAPEKLFFGSGTQLSVL.

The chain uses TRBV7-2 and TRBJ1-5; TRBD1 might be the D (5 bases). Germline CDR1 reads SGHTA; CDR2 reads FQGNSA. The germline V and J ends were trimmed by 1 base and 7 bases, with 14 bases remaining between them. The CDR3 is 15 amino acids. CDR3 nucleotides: TGTGCCAGCAGCTTAGATACGGTTGGGGCCCAGCCCCAGCATTTT. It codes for CASSLDTVGAQPQHF.